This T cell receptor beta chain was identified in a study of shared clonotypes between healthy human individuals. Overall study: CD4 naive and CD4 memory each took three plates per donor, while CD8 naive took two and CD8 memory one. Study-level findings and limits: For naive CD4 cells, 5% to 6.5% of clonotypes were shared across a handful of donors.

Deep-level settings were used for running the assay. Profiling relied on immunoSEQ multiplex PCR, and the TCRdb table lists in-frame clones only, not all of them. This table holds about 2 million clones, about 95% found once. V was pared by 8 bases and J by 2 bases, with 12 bases between. Per the germline V gene, CDR1 is ENHRY and CDR2 is SYGVKD. This CDR3 is built from 13 residues. CD45RO-negative, CCR7-selected cells formed the naive CD8 fraction, which excluded terminally differentiated effector memory CD45RA+ cells. A remark on this clone: Its target is not known.

This rearrangement joins TRBV10-3 to TRBJ1-2; D unclear. This TCR derives from a man between 18 and 35 years old in good health. Sequenced: naive CD8+ T cells sorted from blood. The CDR3 reads CAIGHSENYGYTF. In DNA, the CDR3 is TGTGCCATCGGCCACTCCGAAAACTATGGCTACACCTTC.